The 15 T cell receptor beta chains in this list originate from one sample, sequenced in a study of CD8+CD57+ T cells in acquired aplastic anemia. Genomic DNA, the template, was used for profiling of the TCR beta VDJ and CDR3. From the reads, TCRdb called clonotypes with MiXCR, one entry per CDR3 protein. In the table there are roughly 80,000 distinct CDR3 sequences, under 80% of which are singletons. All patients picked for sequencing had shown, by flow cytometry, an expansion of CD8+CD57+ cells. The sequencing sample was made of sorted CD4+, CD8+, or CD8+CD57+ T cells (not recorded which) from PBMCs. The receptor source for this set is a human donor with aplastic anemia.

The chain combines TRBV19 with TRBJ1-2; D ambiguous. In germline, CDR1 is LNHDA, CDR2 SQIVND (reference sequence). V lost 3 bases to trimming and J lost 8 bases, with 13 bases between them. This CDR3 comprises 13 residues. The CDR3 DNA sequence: TGTGCCAGTAGTATTTCGGGCGTCATGGGCTACACCTTC. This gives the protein CASSISGVMGYTF.

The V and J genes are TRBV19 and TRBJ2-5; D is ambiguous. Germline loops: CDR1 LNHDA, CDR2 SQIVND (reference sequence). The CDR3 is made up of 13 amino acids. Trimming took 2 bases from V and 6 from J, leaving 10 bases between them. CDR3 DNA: TGTGCCAGTAGTATAACCTCCTCTCAGACCCAGTACTTC. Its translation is CASSITSSQTQYF.

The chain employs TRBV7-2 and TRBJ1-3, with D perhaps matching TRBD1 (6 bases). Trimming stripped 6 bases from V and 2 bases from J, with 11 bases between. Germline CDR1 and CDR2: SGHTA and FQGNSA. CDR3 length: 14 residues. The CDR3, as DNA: TGTGCCAGCAGACCAAACAGGGCTGGAAACACCATATATTTT. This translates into CASRPNRAGNTIYF.

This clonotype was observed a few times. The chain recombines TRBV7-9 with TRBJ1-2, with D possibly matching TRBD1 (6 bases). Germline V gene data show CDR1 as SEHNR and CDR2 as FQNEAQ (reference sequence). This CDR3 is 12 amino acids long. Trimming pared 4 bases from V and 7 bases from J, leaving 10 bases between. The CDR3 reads CASSSQGSGYTF. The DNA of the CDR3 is TGTGCCAGCAGCTCTCAGGGGAGTGGCTACACCTTC.

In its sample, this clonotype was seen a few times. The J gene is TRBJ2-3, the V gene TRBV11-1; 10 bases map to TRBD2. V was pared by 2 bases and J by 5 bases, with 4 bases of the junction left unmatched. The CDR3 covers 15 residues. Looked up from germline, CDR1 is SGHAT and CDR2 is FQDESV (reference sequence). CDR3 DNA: TGTGCCAGCAGCTTAAGCGGGGGGGCGGTAGATACGCAGTATTTT. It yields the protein CASSLSGGAVDTQYF.

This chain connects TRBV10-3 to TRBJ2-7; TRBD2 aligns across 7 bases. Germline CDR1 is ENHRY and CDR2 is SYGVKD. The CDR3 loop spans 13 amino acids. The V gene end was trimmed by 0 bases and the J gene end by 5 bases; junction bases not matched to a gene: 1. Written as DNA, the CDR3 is TGTGCCATCAGTGAGTCGGGAGGGAACGAGCAGTACTTC. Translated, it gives CAISESGGNEQYF.

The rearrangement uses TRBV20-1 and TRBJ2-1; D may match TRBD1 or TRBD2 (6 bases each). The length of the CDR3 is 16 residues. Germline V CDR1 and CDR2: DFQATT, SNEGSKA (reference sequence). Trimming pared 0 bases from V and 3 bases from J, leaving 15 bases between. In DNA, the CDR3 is TGCAGTGCTAGAGATACATTGGGGGGCGACTACAATGAGCAGTTCTTC. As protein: CSARDTLGGDYNEQFF.

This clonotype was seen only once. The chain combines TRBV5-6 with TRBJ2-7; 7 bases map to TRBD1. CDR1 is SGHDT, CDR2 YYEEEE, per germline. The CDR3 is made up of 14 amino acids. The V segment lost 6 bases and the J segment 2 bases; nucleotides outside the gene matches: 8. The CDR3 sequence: CASTRRGQPYEQYF. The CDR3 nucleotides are TGTGCCAGCACCAGAAGGGGACAGCCCTACGAGCAGTACTTC.

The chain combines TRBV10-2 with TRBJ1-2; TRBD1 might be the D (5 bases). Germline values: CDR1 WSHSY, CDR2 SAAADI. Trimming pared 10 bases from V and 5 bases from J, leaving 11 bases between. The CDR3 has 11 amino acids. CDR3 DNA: TGCGCCACAGAGGGGCTTTATGGCTACACCTTC. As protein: CATEGLYGYTF.

The CDR3 spells CASSVGWMWGTGGANVLTF. In nucleotides, the CDR3 is TGTGCCAGCAGCGTGGGGTGGATGTGGGGAACGGGCGGGGCCAACGTCCTGACTTTC. The chain joins TRBV9 to TRBJ2-6; D is uncertain. V was cut by 2 bases and J by 4 bases, with 22 bases left in between. CDR1 and CDR2 (germline): SGDLS, YYNGEE. The CDR3 has 19 residues.

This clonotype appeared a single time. CDR3 sequence (DNA): TGTGCCACCAGTGAGACAAGGGGTGCCCAAGAGACCCAGTACTTC. Translated, it gives CATSETRGAQETQYF. The chain recombines TRBV24-1 with TRBJ2-5, with D maybe TRBD1 (5 bases). This CDR3 has 15 residues. V was pared by 4 bases and J by 1 base, with 12 bases between. The germline gives CDR1 KGHDR, CDR2 SFDVKD.

CDR3 in amino acids: CSASGQVGAFF. The CDR3 nucleotides read TGCAGTGCCTCCGGACAGGTTGGAGCTTTCTTT. The chain carries TRBV20-1 and TRBJ1-1, with 7 bases aligning to TRBD1. This CDR3 contains 11 residues. V lost 6 bases, J lost 10 bases, and 8 bases stayed unmatched. Germline V lookup: CDR1 DFQATT, CDR2 SNEGSKA (reference sequence).

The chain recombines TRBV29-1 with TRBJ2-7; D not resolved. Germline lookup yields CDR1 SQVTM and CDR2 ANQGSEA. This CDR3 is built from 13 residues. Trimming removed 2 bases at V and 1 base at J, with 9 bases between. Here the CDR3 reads CSVESGQSYEQYF. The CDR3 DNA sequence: TGCAGCGTTGAATCCGGGCAGTCCTACGAGCAGTACTTC.

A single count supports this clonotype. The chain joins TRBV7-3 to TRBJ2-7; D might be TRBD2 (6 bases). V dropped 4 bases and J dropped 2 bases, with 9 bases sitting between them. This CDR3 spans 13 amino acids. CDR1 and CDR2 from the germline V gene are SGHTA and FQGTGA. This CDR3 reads CASSSPGAYEQYF. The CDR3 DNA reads TGTGCCAGCAGCTCCCCGGGGGCCTACGAGCAGTACTTC.

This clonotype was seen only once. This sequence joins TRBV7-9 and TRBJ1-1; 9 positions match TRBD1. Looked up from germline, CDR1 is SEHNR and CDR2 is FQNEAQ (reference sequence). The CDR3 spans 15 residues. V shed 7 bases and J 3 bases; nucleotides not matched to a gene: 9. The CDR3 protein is CASNLWDRADTEAFF. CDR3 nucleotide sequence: TGTGCCAGCAACCTTTGGGACAGGGCGGACACTGAAGCTTTCTTT.